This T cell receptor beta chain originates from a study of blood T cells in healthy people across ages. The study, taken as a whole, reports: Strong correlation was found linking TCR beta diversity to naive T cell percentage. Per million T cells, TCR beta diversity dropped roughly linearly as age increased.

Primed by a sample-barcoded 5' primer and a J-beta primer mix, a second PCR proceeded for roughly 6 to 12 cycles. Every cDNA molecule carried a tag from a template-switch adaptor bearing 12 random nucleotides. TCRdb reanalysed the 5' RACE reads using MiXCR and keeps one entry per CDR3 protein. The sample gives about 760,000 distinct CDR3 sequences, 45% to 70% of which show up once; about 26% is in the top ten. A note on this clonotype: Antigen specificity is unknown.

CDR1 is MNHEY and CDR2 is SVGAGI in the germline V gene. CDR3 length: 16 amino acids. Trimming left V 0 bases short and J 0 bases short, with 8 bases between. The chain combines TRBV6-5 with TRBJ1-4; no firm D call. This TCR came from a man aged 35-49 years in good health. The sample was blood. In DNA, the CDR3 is TGTGCCAGCAGTTACTCCTTGTCTGCAACTAATGAAAAACTGTTTTTT. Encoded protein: CASSYSLSATNEKLFF.